The sequence of this TCR beta chain was determined in a study of blood T cell repertoires in COVID-19. Study-wide background: PBMCs, B-cell-depleted T cells, or T cells provided the cDNA or gDNA that made up the material.

Trimming stripped 6 bases from V and 3 bases from J, with 15 bases between. Germline V gives CDR1 SNHLY, CDR2 FYNNEI. The CDR3 contains 14 residues. In the original processing: From reference gene primer amplification, estimates of nucleated cell counts were derived. Libraries were prepared by immunoSEQ multiplex PCR; TCRdb keeps only in-frame clonotypes and omits some of them. Clone size and the V and J calls come from that table; the DNA yielded D and trimming. Counted here are tens of thousands of clones, more than 75% occurring once; the ten biggest clones make up around 4.7%. Material for sequencing was peripheral blood. The rearrangement joins TRBV2 to TRBJ2-7; D may be TRBD1 (6 bases). This receptor was taken from an elderly woman with active COVID-19. The CDR3 loop is CASSRDIDGYEQYF. CDR3 DNA sequence: TGTGCCAGCAGCCGGGACATTGATGGCTACGAGCAGTACTTC.